The entry below describes one T cell receptor (beta chain). Its antigen is still unknown. J gave up 5 bases and V 1 base, and 5 bases lay outside the gene matches. Germline CDR1 is SGHTA and CDR2 is FQGNSA. This CDR3 comprises 15 residues. This entry comes from a study of beta chain features in type 1 diabetes. Expressed TCRB transcripts were sequenced, since all the RNA that had been isolated was reverse transcribed. TCRdb keeps only in-frame clones here, not all; method: immunoSEQ multiplex PCR. The data show roughly 310,000 clones, around 10% seen once. The authors took one heparinised blood draw, averaging about 116 mL, from each donor. Sorted populations were all over 95% pure. Study results and caveats: It was among patients, rather than healthy donors, that naive, central memory and Treg TCRB repertoires appeared more similar.

The source of this sequence is a woman between 25 and 40 years old in good health. The chain couples TRBV7-2 to TRBJ1-2; TRBD1 matches at 9 bases. Sequenced sample: naive CD4+ T cells from blood. CDR3 sequence: CASSLGDRGTYGYTF. The CDR3 coding sequence is TGTGCCAGCAGCTTAGGAGACAGGGGGACTTATGGCTACACCTTC. The full variable domain, completed using reference TRBV7-2 and TRBJ1-2, is GAGVSQSPSNKVTEKGKDVELRCDPISGHTALYWYRQSLGQGLEFLIYFQGNSAPDKSGLPSDRFSAERTGGSVSTLTIQRTQQEDSAVYLCASSLGDRGTYGYTFGSGTRLTVV.